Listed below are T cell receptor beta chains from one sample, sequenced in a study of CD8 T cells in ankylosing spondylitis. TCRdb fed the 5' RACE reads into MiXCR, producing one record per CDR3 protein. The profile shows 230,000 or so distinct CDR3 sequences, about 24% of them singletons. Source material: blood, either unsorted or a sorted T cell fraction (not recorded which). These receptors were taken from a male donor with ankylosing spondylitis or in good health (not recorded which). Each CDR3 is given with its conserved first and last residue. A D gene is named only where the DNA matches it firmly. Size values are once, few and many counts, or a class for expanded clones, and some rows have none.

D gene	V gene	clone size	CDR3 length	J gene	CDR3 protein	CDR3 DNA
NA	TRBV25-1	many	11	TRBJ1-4	CASRWGEKLFF	TGTGCCAGCAGGTGGGGTGAAAAACTGTTTTTT
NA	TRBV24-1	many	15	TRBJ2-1	CATSRQGSSYNEQFF	TGTGCCACCAGTCGGCAGGGTAGTTCCTACAATGAGCAGTTCTTC
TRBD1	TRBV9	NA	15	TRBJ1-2	CASSLRQGDNYGYTF	TGTGCCAGCAGCTTGAGACAGGGGGATAACTATGGCTACACCTTC
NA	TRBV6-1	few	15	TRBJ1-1	CASSEQAAMNTEAFF	TGTGCCAGCAGTGAACAGGCAGCGATGAACACTGAAGCTTTCTTT
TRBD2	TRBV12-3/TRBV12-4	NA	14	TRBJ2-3	CASTHRGVADTQYF	TGTGCCAGCACCCACCGGGGGGTTGCAGATACGCAGTATTTT
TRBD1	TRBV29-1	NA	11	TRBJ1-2	CSATGGIGYTF	TGCAGCGCCACAGGGGGTATTGGCTACACCTTC
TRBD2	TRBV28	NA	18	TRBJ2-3	CVSTQAAGGRIHTDTQYF	TGTGTCAGCACCCAGGCCGCGGGGGGCAGAATCCACACAGATACGCAGTATTTT
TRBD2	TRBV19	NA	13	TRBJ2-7	CASGEGYSYEQYF	TGTGCCAGTGGGGAGGGGTACTCCTACGAGCAGTACTTC
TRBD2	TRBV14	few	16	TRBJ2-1	CASSALAGGSYNEQFF	TGTGCCAGCAGCGCTCTAGCGGGGGGGTCCTACAATGAGCAGTTCTTC
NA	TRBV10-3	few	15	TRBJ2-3	CAISDVGGGTDTQYF	TGTGCCATCAGTGATGTCGGGGGCGGCACAGATACGCAGTATTTT
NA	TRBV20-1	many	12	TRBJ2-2	CSARQGVRELFF	TGCAGTGCTAGACAAGGCGTCAGGGAGCTGTTTTTT
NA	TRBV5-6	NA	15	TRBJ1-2	CASSLGTKSSYGYTF	TGTGCCAGCAGCTTGGGGACGAAATCCTCCTATGGCTACACCTTC
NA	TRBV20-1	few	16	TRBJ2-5	CSARPLLPGDQETQYF	TGCAGTGCTAGGCCACTCCTTCCGGGGGACCAAGAGACCCAGTACTTC
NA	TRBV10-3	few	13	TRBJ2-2	CAITPGASGELFF	TGTGCCATCACCCCAGGGGCTAGCGGGGAGCTGTTTTTT
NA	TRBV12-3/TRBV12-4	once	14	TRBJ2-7	CASSFSRGSYEQYF	TGTGCCAGCAGTTTCTCGCGGGGATCCTACGAGCAGTACTTC
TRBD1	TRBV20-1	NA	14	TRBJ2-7	CSARDGTGFYEQYF	TGCAGTGCTAGAGATGGGACAGGGTTCTACGAGCAGTACTTC
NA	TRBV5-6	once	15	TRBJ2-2	CASSPPGPYTGELFF	TGTGCCAGCAGCCCCCCGGGACCTTACACCGGGGAGCTGTTTTTT
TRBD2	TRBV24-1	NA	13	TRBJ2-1	CATSDQRGNEQFF	TGTGCCACCAGTGACCAGCGGGGTAATGAGCAGTTCTTC
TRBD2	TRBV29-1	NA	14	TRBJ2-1	CSAHKRGGYNEQFF	TGCAGCGCCCACAAGCGGGGGGGCTATAATGAGCAGTTCTTC
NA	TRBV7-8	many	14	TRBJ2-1	CASRSRDSYNEQFF	TGTGCCAGCAGGAGCCGGGATTCCTACAATGAGCAGTTCTTC
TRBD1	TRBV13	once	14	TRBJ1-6	CASSRDRKNSPLHF	TGTGCCAGCAGCCGGGACAGAAAAAATTCACCCCTCCACTTT
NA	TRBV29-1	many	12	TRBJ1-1	CSVLSRDTEAFF	TGCAGCGTTCTTAGTAGGGACACTGAAGCTTTCTTT
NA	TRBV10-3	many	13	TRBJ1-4	CAISESRGEKLFF	TGTGCCATCAGTGAGAGTCGGGGTGAAAAACTGTTTTTT
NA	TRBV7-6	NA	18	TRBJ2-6	CASSLPLTRNSGANVLTF	TGTGCCAGCAGCTTACCCCTGACTAGGAACTCTGGGGCCAACGTCCTGACTTTC
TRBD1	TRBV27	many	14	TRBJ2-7	CASSLSGTGGEQYF	TGTGCCAGCAGTTTGTCCGGGACAGGGGGCGAGCAGTACTTC
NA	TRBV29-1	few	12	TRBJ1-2	CSADDGNYGYTF	TGCAGCGCCGACGACGGAAACTATGGCTACACCTTC
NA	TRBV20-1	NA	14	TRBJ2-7	CSATNRGLPYEQYF	TGCAGTGCTACGAACCGAGGACTACCCTACGAGCAGTACTTC
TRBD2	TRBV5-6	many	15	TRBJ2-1	CASSNGGSTYNEQFF	TGTGCCAGCAGCAACGGGGGGTCCACCTACAATGAGCAGTTCTTC
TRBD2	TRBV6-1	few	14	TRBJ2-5	CASTKRTSPETQYF	TGTGCCAGCACGAAACGGACTAGCCCAGAGACCCAGTACTTC
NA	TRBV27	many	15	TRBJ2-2	CASSFWPRRTGELFF	TGTGCCAGCAGTTTTTGGCCCCGGAGGACCGGGGAGCTGTTTTTT
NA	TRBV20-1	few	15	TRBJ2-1	CSAILGGGPYNEQFF	TGCAGTGCTATACTAGGAGGGGGCCCCTACAATGAGCAGTTCTTC